These T cell receptor beta chains were read from a single sample in a study of blood T cell repertoires in COVID-19. Assay: immunoSEQ multiplex PCR; the TCRdb copy retains only in-frame clones and omits some. The table includes over 250,000 clones, more than 90% detected once. Sample: PBMCs or T cells enriched from blood (not recorded which). The receptor set was obtained from a man between 60 and 75 years old who had recovered from COVID-19. CDR3s include the opening cysteine and the closing phenylalanine or tryptophan. D genes are given only for firm matches. Expanded clones are given a class, and other clones once, few, many or no size at all.

d_gene	abundance	j_gene	v_gene	CDR3aa	CDR3nt
NA	NA	TRBJ2-1	TRBV11-3	CASSSGRGNEQFF	TGTGCCAGCAGCTCTGGCCGGGGGAATGAGCAGTTCTTC
TRBD1	NA	TRBJ2-7	TRBV9	CASSVLPTGIYEQYF	TGTGCCAGCAGCGTCCTGCCGACAGGGATCTACGAGCAGTACTTC
NA	few	TRBJ1-1	TRBV2	CASSELGEGTEAFF	TGTGCCAGCAGTGAATTGGGCGAGGGAACTGAAGCTTTCTTT
NA	NA	TRBJ1-2	TRBV3-1/TRBV3-2	CASFSPPLYGYTF	TGTGCCAGCTTTAGTCCCCCTCTCTATGGCTACACCTTC
TRBD1	NA	TRBJ1-2	TRBV4-3	CASSQGGTGELGYTF	TGCGCCAGCAGCCAAGGGGGGACAGGGGAGCTTGGCTACACCTTC
TRBD2	NA	TRBJ2-1	TRBV12-5	CASGLGLAGLSNEQFF	TGTGCTAGTGGTTTGGGACTAGCGGGACTCTCGAATGAGCAGTTCTTC
NA	NA	TRBJ1-2	TRBV27	CASSFRGQPNYGYTF	TGTGCCAGCAGTTTCCGAGGGCAGCCTAACTATGGCTACACCTTC
NA	NA	TRBJ2-1	TRBV9	CASSVDLASSYNEQFF	TGTGCCAGCAGCGTAGACCTAGCCAGCTCCTACAATGAGCAGTTCTTC
NA	NA	TRBJ1-3	TRBV28	CASSPKYDRTKFLIGNTIYF	TGTGCCAGCAGTCCTAAGTATGACAGGACCAAGTTCTTAATCGGAAACACCATATATTTT
TRBD2	NA	TRBJ2-1	TRBV6-5	CASSPGGLAGNEQFF	TGTGCCAGCAGTCCTGGGGGACTAGCGGGAAATGAGCAGTTCTTC
TRBD2	NA	TRBJ2-1	TRBV2	CASSGSSGGASNEQFF	TGTGCCAGCAGTGGGTCTAGCGGGGGGGCTAGTAATGAGCAGTTCTTC
NA	NA	TRBJ2-2	TRBV9	CASSALVRQAPTGELFF	TGTGCCAGCAGCGCCCTCGTAAGACAGGCTCCTACCGGGGAGCTGTTTTTT
TRBD2	NA	TRBJ2-1	TRBV6-6	CASKGGSGNEQFF	TGTGCCAGCAAAGGCGGGAGTGGTAATGAGCAGTTCTTC
NA	NA	TRBJ2-3	TRBV9	CASSVGDTQYF	TGTGCCAGCAGCGTCGGGGATACGCAGTATTTT
NA	once	TRBJ2-5	TRBV2	CASSVRVPSVETQYF	TGTGCCAGCAGTGTTCGTGTCCCTAGCGTAGAGACCCAGTACTTC
TRBD2	NA	TRBJ2-5	TRBV27	CASRVVGLAGGETQYF	TGTGCCAGCCGAGTTGTTGGACTAGCGGGCGGGGAGACCCAGTACTTC
TRBD2	NA	TRBJ2-1	TRBV9	CASTPLAGAGYNEQFF	TGTGCCAGCACGCCCTTAGCGGGAGCGGGGTACAATGAGCAGTTCTTC
TRBD1	NA	TRBJ1-6	TRBV7-2	CASSSRQGNSPLHF	TGTGCCAGCAGCTCCAGACAGGGGAATTCACCCCTCCACTTT
TRBD1	NA	TRBJ1-2	TRBV5-4	CASSLTGGRNYGYTF	TGTGCCAGCAGCCTTACAGGGGGCCGTAACTATGGCTACACCTTC
TRBD2	NA	TRBJ2-1	TRBV7-2	CASSLGLAANEQFF	TGTGCCAGCAGCTTAGGACTAGCGGCCAATGAGCAGTTCTTC
TRBD2	NA	TRBJ2-4	TRBV9	CASSVQGGGAKNIQYF	TGTGCCAGCAGCGTACAGGGCGGGGGAGCCAAAAACATTCAGTACTTC
NA	NA	TRBJ2-1	TRBV5-1	CASSRGTERLRLGEQFF	TGCGCCAGCAGCAGGGGCACCGAGAGACTCCGATTGGGTGAGCAGTTCTTC
NA	NA	TRBJ2-7	TRBV4-1	CASSPTRDGIEQYF	TGCGCCAGCAGCCCGACGCGGGACGGCATCGAGCAGTACTTC
NA	NA	TRBJ2-4	TRBV5-8	CASSLEPQIPLQYF	TGTGCCAGCAGCCTGGAGCCTCAAATTCCGCTTCAGTACTTC
NA	NA	TRBJ2-3	TRBV18	CASSPPGGASTDTQYF	TGTGCCAGCTCACCACCGGGGGGGGCGAGCACAGATACGCAGTATTTT
NA	large	TRBJ1-6	TRBV28	CASSDDSPNSYSSPLHF	TGTGCCAGCAGTGATGACAGTCCCAACTCCTATAGTTCACCCCTCCACTTT
TRBD1	NA	TRBJ1-1	TRBV5-1	CASSLRGRGLSGTEAFF	TGCGCCAGCAGCTTGCGCGGCAGGGGGCTTTCGGGCACTGAAGCTTTCTTT
NA	NA	TRBJ2-5	TRBV10-2	CASGSGYQETQYF	TGCGCCAGCGGTTCGGGGTACCAAGAGACCCAGTACTTC
NA	NA	TRBJ2-3	TRBV14	CASSQSLPDTQYF	TGTGCCAGCAGCCAGAGCTTACCAGATACGCAGTATTTT
TRBD1	NA	TRBJ1-1	TRBV2	CASSFATGANTEAFF	TGTGCCAGCAGCTTCGCGACAGGGGCGAACACTGAAGCTTTCTTT
TRBD1	NA	TRBJ2-1	TRBV6-5	CASQGWGTVNEQFF	TGTGCCAGCCAGGGGTGGGGGACAGTCAATGAGCAGTTCTTC
TRBD1	NA	TRBJ1-4	TRBV4-1	CASSQGSTGADGKLFF	TGCGCCAGCAGCCAAGGAAGTACAGGGGCCGACGGAAAACTGTTTTTT
TRBD1	few	TRBJ1-5	TRBV6-8	CASSSGTGGARNQPQHF	TGTGCCAGCAGTTCCGGGACAGGGGGCGCGCGCAATCAGCCCCAGCATTTT
TRBD2	NA	TRBJ2-7	TRBV7-9	CASSTTSGRGEQYF	TGTGCCAGCAGCACGACTAGCGGGAGAGGGGAGCAGTACTTC
TRBD1	NA	TRBJ1-5	TRBV7-9	CASSFYGQGSNQPQHF	TGTGCCAGCAGCTTCTACGGACAGGGTAGCAATCAGCCCCAGCATTTT
NA	NA	TRBJ1-4	TRBV21-1	CASSKVRRPNEKLFF	TGTGCCAGCAGCAAAGTTCGGCGGCCTAATGAAAAACTGTTTTTT
NA	NA	TRBJ1-2	TRBV18	CASSPTRSDGYTF	TGTGCCAGCTCACCTACCAGGTCCGATGGCTACACCTTC
NA	NA	TRBJ1-4	TRBV5-4	CASSLEGGARDNEKLFF	TGTGCCAGCAGCTTGGAAGGGGGGGCGCGTGATAATGAAAAACTGTTTTTT
NA	once	TRBJ2-5	TRBV4-1	CASSQGDREVETQYF	TGCGCCAGCAGCCAAGGAGATCGTGAGGTAGAGACCCAGTACTTC
TRBD1	NA	TRBJ1-2	TRBV9	CASSVGTGDGYTF	TGTGCCAGCAGCGTTGGGACAGGGGATGGCTACACCTTC
TRBD1	NA	TRBJ1-6	TRBV7-9	CASSLLGQGHSPLHF	TGTGCCAGCAGCTTATTGGGACAGGGACATTCACCCCTCCACTTT
NA	NA	TRBJ2-6	TRBV7-2	CASSLRGVAGANVLTF	TGTGCCAGCAGCCTTCGCGGGGTGGCTGGGGCCAACGTCCTGACTTTC
NA	NA	TRBJ2-7	TRBV11-3	CASRGAGYEQYF	TGTGCCAGCAGGGGCGCAGGATACGAGCAGTACTTC
TRBD1	few	TRBJ2-7	TRBV6-5	CASRTGTGPYEQYF	TGTGCCAGCAGAACCGGGACAGGGCCCTACGAGCAGTACTTC
NA	NA	TRBJ2-7	TRBV21-1	CASTWGGPYEQYF	TGTGCCAGCACCTGGGGCGGCCCCTACGAGCAGTACTTC
TRBD2	once	TRBJ2-1	TRBV29-1	CSVGGPSGSHNEQFF	TGCAGCGTTGGGGGTCCTAGCGGGAGCCACAATGAGCAGTTCTTC
NA	NA	TRBJ2-7	TRBV6-2/TRBV6-3	CASSYAGQGNEQYF	TGTGCCAGCAGTTACGCCGGGCAGGGTAACGAGCAGTACTTC
TRBD1	NA	TRBJ2-5	TRBV4-3	CASSQQWTGGGETQYF	TGCGCCAGCAGCCAACAATGGACAGGTGGGGGAGAGACCCAGTACTTC
TRBD1	once	TRBJ1-2	TRBV5-6	CASSPGIGQGVRRGYTF	TGTGCCAGCAGCCCTGGGATCGGACAGGGGGTACGTCGTGGCTACACCTTC
TRBD2	NA	TRBJ2-7	TRBV30	CAWSRELAGGSYEQYF	TGTGCCTGGAGTCGCGAACTAGCGGGAGGATCCTACGAGCAGTACTTC
TRBD1	NA	TRBJ1-1	TRBV19	CASSSRTGMAEAFF	TGTGCCAGTAGTTCACGGACAGGGATGGCTGAAGCTTTCTTT
NA	NA	TRBJ2-5	TRBV3-1/TRBV3-2	CASSQRPGGPETQYF	TGTGCCAGCAGCCAACGACCGGGGGGCCCAGAGACCCAGTACTTC